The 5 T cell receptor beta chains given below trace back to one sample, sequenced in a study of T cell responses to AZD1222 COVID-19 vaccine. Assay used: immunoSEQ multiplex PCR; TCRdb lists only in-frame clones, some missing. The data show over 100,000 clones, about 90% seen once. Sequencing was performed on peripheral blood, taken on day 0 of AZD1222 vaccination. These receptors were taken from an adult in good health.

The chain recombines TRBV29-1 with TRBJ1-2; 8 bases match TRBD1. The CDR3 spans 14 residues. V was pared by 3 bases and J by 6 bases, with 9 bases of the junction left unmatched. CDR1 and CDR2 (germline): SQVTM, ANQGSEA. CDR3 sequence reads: CSVDPRTGLNGYTF. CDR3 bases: TGCAGCGTTGATCCCCGGACAGGGTTAAATGGCTACACCTTC.

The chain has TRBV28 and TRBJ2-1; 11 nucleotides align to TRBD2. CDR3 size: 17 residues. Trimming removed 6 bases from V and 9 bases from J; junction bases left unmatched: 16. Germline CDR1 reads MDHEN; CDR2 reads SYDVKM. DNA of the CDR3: TGTGCCAGCAGACCAGGCGGAGGGACTAGCGGTTGGGGTGAGCAGTTCTTC. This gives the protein CASRPGGGTSGWGEQFF.

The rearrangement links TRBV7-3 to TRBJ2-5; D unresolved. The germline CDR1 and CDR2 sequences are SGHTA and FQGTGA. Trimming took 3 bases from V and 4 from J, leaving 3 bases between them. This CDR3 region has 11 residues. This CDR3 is CASSFSETQYF. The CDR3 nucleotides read TGTGCCAGCAGCTTTTCAGAGACCCAGTACTTC.

CDR3 DNA: TGCAGTGCTAGTGGCGGGAGAGCCCCCTACAATGAGCAGTTCTTC. Residues: CSASGGRAPYNEQFF. The J gene is TRBJ2-1, the V gene TRBV20-1, with TRBD2 identical over 7 bases. This CDR3 is built from 15 residues. CDR1 is DFQATT and CDR2 is SNEGSKA in the germline V gene (reference sequence). V lost 3 bases, J lost 2 bases, and 7 bases stayed unmatched.

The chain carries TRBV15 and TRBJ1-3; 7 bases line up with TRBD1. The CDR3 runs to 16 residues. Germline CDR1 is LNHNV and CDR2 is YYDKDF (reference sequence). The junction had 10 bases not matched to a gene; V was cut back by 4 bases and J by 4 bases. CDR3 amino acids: CATSKARQGGGNTIYF. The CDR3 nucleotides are TGTGCCACCAGCAAGGCTCGCCAGGGGGGCGGAAACACCATATATTTT.